The 4 T cell receptor beta chains below come from one sample, sequenced in a study of cytomegalovirus exposure and HLA in healthy donors (dated by TCRdb to the late 2010s). The library was built by means of the immunoSEQ multiplex PCR assay. TCRdb took over this immuneACCESS table, retaining in-frame rearrangements with V and J assigned. Such tables are incomplete; in checked studies, under half of the missing clones stem from an unresolved V gene, and the remainder is unexplained. The sample contains about 120,000 clones, around 86% of them found a single time. Roughly 2% of the sample lies in the top ten. The sequencing sample was made of PBMCs. These receptor sequences come from a young woman in good health and CMV-seronegative.

This clone was counted once. This chain uses TRBV10-2 with TRBJ2-6, with 8 bases that match TRBD1. Germline assignment: CDR1 WSHSY and CDR2 SAAADI. The length of the CDR3 is 17 residues. The V and J ends lost 11 bases and 0 bases, in that order; junction bases with no gene match: 12. CDR3 DNA sequence: TGCGCCGGATCCGGGACAGGTGAAATCTCTGGGGCCAACGTCCTGACTTTC. Its translation is CAGSGTGEISGANVLTF.

Here the CDR3 reads CSVVRTGGRETQYF. CDR3 coding DNA: TGCAGCGTTGTTCGGACAGGGGGTCGGGAGACCCAGTACTTC. The chain is built from TRBV29-1 and TRBJ2-5, with 10 bases lining up with TRBD1. The germline V gene has CDR1 SQVTM and CDR2 ANQGSEA. With 4 bases clipped from V and 5 bases from J, the junction kept 7 bases outside the gene matches. The CDR3 sequence is 14 residues long.

The rearrangement joins TRBV10-3 to TRBJ2-1; 10 nucleotides match TRBD1. CDR1 and CDR2 from the germline V gene are ENHRY and SYGVKD. J gave up 6 bases and V 3 bases, and 2 bases lay outside the gene matches. This CDR3 has 14 residues. CDR3 protein: CAISERTGGNEQFF. The CDR3 DNA follows: TGTGCCATCAGTGAAAGGACAGGGGGCAATGAGCAGTTCTTC.

The gene calls are TRBV28 and TRBJ2-7; 7 nucleotides line up with TRBD2. This CDR3 contains 15 residues. Germline V CDR1 and CDR2: MDHEN, SYDVKM. J lost 3 bases, V lost 1 base, and 6 bases had no gene match. CDR3 sequence reads: CASSLFKGGLYEQYF. CDR3 DNA: TGTGCCAGCAGTTTATTTAAGGGAGGGCTCTACGAGCAGTACTTC. The variable domain in full, with the rest retrieved from reference TRBV28 and TRBJ2-7, is DVKVTQSSRYLVKRTGEKVFLECVQDMDHENMFWYRQDPGLGLRLIYFSYDVKMKEKGDIPEGYSVSREKKERFSLILESASTNQTSMYLCASSLFKGGLYEQYFGPGTRLTVT.